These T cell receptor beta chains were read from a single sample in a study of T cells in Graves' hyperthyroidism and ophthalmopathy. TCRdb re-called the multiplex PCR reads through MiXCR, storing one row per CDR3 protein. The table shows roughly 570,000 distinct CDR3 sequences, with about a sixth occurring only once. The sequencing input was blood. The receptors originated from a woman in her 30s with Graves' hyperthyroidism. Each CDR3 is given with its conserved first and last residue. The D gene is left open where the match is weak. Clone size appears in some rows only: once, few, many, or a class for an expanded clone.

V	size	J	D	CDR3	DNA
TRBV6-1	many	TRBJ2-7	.	CASSYGESGKSSYEQYF	TGTGCCAGCAGTTACGGAGAGAGCGGTAAAAGCTCCTACGAGCAGTACTTC
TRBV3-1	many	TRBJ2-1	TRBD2	CASSQGVGGYNEQFF	TGTGCCAGCAGCCAAGGGGTGGGAGGGTACAATGAGCAGTTCTTC
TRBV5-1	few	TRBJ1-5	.	CASSLTGTSNQPQHF	TGCGCCAGCAGCTTGACCGGGACAAGCAATCAGCCCCAGCATTTT
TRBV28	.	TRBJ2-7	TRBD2	CASSPPTSLPSYEQYF	TGTGCCAGCAGTCCGCCGACTAGCTTACCATCCTACGAGCAGTACTTC
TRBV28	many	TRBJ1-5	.	CASRINRVDQPQHF	TGTGCCAGCAGAATAAACAGGGTCGACCAGCCCCAGCATTTT
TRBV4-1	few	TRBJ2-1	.	CASSQGGRSGYNEQFF	TGCGCCAGCAGCCAAGGGGGCCGTTCCGGCTACAATGAGCAGTTCTTC
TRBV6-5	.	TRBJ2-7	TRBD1	CASSYGTGTGGSYEQYF	TGTGCCAGCAGTTACGGCACCGGGACAGGGGGATCCTACGAGCAGTACTTC
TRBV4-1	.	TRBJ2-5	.	CASSPAVGALQETQYF	TGCGCCAGCAGCCCGGCGGTCGGGGCCCTCCAAGAGACCCAGTACTTC
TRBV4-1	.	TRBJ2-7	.	CASSQDWGEHYEQYF	TGCGCCAGCAGCCAAGATTGGGGGGAACACTACGAGCAGTACTTC
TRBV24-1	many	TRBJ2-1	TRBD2	CATSDPPLTSGRLQVGEQFF	TGTGCCACCAGTGATCCCCCTCTTACTAGCGGGAGGCTCCAAGTAGGGGAGCAGTTCTTC
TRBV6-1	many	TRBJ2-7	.	CASGRSVTYEQYF	TGTGCCAGCGGACGCTCAGTAACCTACGAGCAGTACTTC
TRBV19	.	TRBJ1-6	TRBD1	CASSATDRNGSPLHF	TGTGCCAGTAGTGCAACGGACAGGAACGGTTCACCCCTCCACTTT
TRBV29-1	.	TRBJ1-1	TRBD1	CSVGTGGDTEAFF	TGCAGCGTTGGGACAGGGGGGGACACTGAAGCTTTCTTT
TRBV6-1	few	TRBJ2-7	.	CASSFAGEEQYF	TGTGCCAGCAGTTTCGCAGGGGAAGAGCAGTACTTC
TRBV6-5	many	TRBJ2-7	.	CASSYSRQGYWEQYF	TGTGCCAGCAGTTACTCACGGCAGGGCTACTGGGAGCAGTACTTC
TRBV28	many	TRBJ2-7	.	CASSLWSGVITYEQYF	TGTGCCAGCAGTTTGTGGAGTGGAGTAATTACCTACGAGCAGTACTTC
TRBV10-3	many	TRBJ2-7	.	CAISMSGNLNEQYF	TGTGCCATCAGTATGAGTGGTAACCTTAACGAGCAGTACTTC
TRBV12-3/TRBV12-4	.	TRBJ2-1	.	CASSLETGTIAHDEQFF	TGTGCCAGCAGCTTAGAGACAGGGACTATTGCACATGATGAGCAGTTCTTC